This is a list of T cell receptor beta chains from one sample in a study of vaccination effects on CD4 cells after COVID-19. No cognate antigen is known for these TCRs. Profiled with immunoSEQ multiplex PCR; TCRdb holds only in-frame clones, not every one. The table records some 30,000 clones, roughly four fifths of them present only once. The input for sequencing was CD4+ T cells from PBMCs cultured with HCoV-NL63 spike peptides, taken after COVID-19 vaccination. The receptors shown here come from a human donor who received a COVID-19 vaccine. Some clones in this sample may be carry-over from other donors' samples. Both conserved end residues are part of each CDR3. The D gene is left open where the match is weak.

v_gene: TRBV7-4; j_gene: TRBJ1-5; d_gene: NA; CDR3aa: CASSLALRGRDNQPQHF; CDR3nt: TGTGCCAGCAGCTTAGCGCTAAGGGGGAGGGACAATCAGCCCCAGCATTTT
v_gene: TRBV7-2; j_gene: TRBJ1-2; d_gene: TRBD1; CDR3aa: CASSSRQGANGYGYTF; CDR3nt: TGTGCCAGCAGCTCGAGACAGGGGGCGAACGGCTATGGCTACACCTTC
v_gene: TRBV28; j_gene: TRBJ2-5; d_gene: NA; CDR3aa: CASKERETQYF; CDR3nt: TGTGCCAGCAAGGAGCGTGAGACCCAGTACTTC
v_gene: TRBV6-2/TRBV6-3; j_gene: TRBJ1-5; d_gene: NA; CDR3aa: CASSYQGRHQPQHF; CDR3nt: TGTGCCAGCAGTTACCAGGGGCGCCATCAGCCCCAGCATTTT
v_gene: TRBV29-1; j_gene: TRBJ2-6; d_gene: TRBD1; CDR3aa: CSALDRAGANVLTF; CDR3nt: TGCAGCGCCCTCGACAGGGCTGGGGCCAACGTCCTGACTTTC
v_gene: TRBV2; j_gene: TRBJ2-4; d_gene: NA; CDR3aa: CASSLGSVIKNIQYF; CDR3nt: TGTGCCAGCAGTCTGGGGTCCGTCATCAAAAACATTCAGTACTTC
v_gene: TRBV4-1; j_gene: TRBJ2-3; d_gene: TRBD1; CDR3aa: CASSPRDRGPTDTQYF; CDR3nt: TGCGCCAGCAGCCCCCGGGACAGGGGACCCACAGATACGCAGTATTTT
v_gene: TRBV5-1; j_gene: TRBJ1-1; d_gene: TRBD1; CDR3aa: CASSWDRDNTEAFF; CDR3nt: TGCGCCAGCAGCTGGGACAGGGATAACACTGAAGCTTTCTTT
v_gene: TRBV12-3/TRBV12-4; j_gene: TRBJ1-1; d_gene: NA; CDR3aa: CASRSTGTYEAFF; CDR3nt: TGTGCCAGCAGGTCCACAGGTACTTATGAAGCTTTCTTT
v_gene: TRBV24-1; j_gene: TRBJ2-5; d_gene: NA; CDR3aa: CATSDPSSDTQETQYF; CDR3nt: TGTGCCACCAGTGATCCAAGCTCCGATACTCAAGAGACCCAGTACTTC
v_gene: TRBV5-1; j_gene: TRBJ1-1; d_gene: NA; CDR3aa: CASSWGGDTEAFF; CDR3nt: TGCGCCAGCAGCTGGGGGGGGGACACTGAAGCTTTCTTT
v_gene: TRBV29-1; j_gene: TRBJ2-5; d_gene: NA; CDR3aa: CSVRQNQETQYF; CDR3nt: TGCAGCGTTCGCCAAAACCAAGAGACCCAGTACTTC
v_gene: TRBV6-1; j_gene: TRBJ1-2; d_gene: NA; CDR3aa: CASSESGNYGYTF; CDR3nt: TGTGCCAGCAGTGAATCGGGGAACTATGGCTACACCTTC